These T cell receptor beta chains were read from a single sample in a study of T-cell reconstitution after alpha-beta-depleted transplantation in children. One entry per CDR3 protein, called by TCRdb with MiXCR from the PCR reads. The sample has about 830,000 distinct CDR3 sequences, about 16% seen once. Material: PBMCs, mostly from graft donor cells, obtained 360 days after TCRalphabeta/CD19-depleted stem cell transplant. Receptor source: a male patient under 18 who had a stem cell transplant for acute lymphoblastic leukemia, so the T cells may come from the graft donor. Both conserved end residues are part of each CDR3. D genes are given only for firm matches. Clone size is given for some rows only: seen once, a few or many times, or a class if the clone is expanded.

>TRBV12-3/TRBV12-4|NA|TRBJ2-1|TRBD2|17
CASSQRTSGDAYNEQFF
TGTGCCAGCAGTCAGAGGACTAGCGGGGACGCCTACAATGAGCAGTTCTTC
>TRBV5-1|few|TRBJ2-2|NA|18
CASSFGAGTLQGTGELFF
TGCGCCAGCAGTTTCGGGGCGGGGACCCTCCAAGGGACCGGGGAGCTGTTTTTT
>TRBV5-1|NA|TRBJ2-1|NA|15
CASSFESPPYNEQFF
TGCGCCAGCAGCTTCGAGAGCCCCCCCTACAATGAGCAGTTCTTC
>TRBV12-3/TRBV12-4|many|TRBJ1-5|NA|14
CASSLSGRNQPQHF
TGTGCCAGCAGTTTATCTGGGAGGAATCAGCCCCAGCATTTT
>TRBV7-3|NA|TRBJ2-1|NA|17
CASSLRPTDGSYNEQFF
TGTGCCAGCAGCTTAAGGCCGACCGACGGATCCTACAATGAGCAGTTCTTC
>TRBV4-1|NA|TRBJ1-5|NA|17
CASSQTFWAGSNQPQHF
TGCGCCAGCAGCCAAACTTTCTGGGCAGGCAGCAATCAGCCCCAGCATTTT
>TRBV5-1|NA|TRBJ1-1|NA|13
CASSQTANTEAFF
TGCGCCAGCAGCCAGACGGCGAACACTGAAGCTTTCTTT
>TRBV25-1|few|TRBJ2-1|NA|15
CASSGGLGVYNEQFF
TGTGCCAGCAGCGGGGGACTTGGAGTGTACAATGAGCAGTTCTTC
>TRBV12-3/TRBV12-4|many|TRBJ2-1|NA|14
CASSFGGVYNEQFF
TGTGCCAGCAGTTTTGGCGGGGTATACAATGAGCAGTTCTTC
>TRBV4-2|NA|TRBJ2-3|TRBD2|17
CASSQDWLAETTDTQYF
TGTGCCAGCAGCCAAGACTGGCTAGCGGAGACCACAGATACGCAGTATTTT
>TRBV19|few|TRBJ2-1|NA|13
CASLSRLRNEQFF
TGTGCCAGTCTCTCGCGGCTCCGCAATGAGCAGTTCTTC
>TRBV20-1|many|TRBJ2-3|NA|15
CSASGYREGLDTQYF
TGCAGTGCTAGTGGGTATAGGGAAGGCCTAGATACGCAGTATTTT
>TRBV30|NA|TRBJ2-7|NA|13
CAWNGFRSGEQYF
TGTGCCTGGAATGGCTTTCGTTCGGGTGAGCAGTACTTC
>TRBV7-9|NA|TRBJ1-1|NA|14
CASSLTDTWSEAFF
TGTGCCAGCAGCCTAACCGACACCTGGTCCGAAGCTTTCTTT
>TRBV6-5|NA|TRBJ2-3|TRBD2|14
CASSSGGTGTRQYF
TGTGCCAGCAGTTCCGGGGGTACCGGGACTAGACAGTATTTT
>TRBV6-1|few|TRBJ2-7|TRBD2|15
CASSPSLAGIYEQYF
TGTGCCAGCAGCCCCTCTCTAGCGGGAATCTACGAGCAGTACTTC
>TRBV6-2/TRBV6-3|NA|TRBJ2-7|NA|12
CATGLGLTEQYF
TGTGCCACAGGACTGGGTCTGACCGAGCAGTACTTC
>TRBV5-1|NA|TRBJ2-1|NA|16
CASRRILVAEYNEQFF
TGCGCCAGCAGACGGATCCTCGTAGCGGAGTACAATGAGCAGTTCTTC
>TRBV20-1|NA|TRBJ2-1|TRBD2|14
CSALEAGGHNEQFF
TGCAGTGCCCTAGAAGCGGGAGGGCATAATGAGCAGTTCTTC
>TRBV20-1|few|TRBJ2-7|NA|11
CSGGGQHEQYF
TGCAGTGGAGGCGGACAGCACGAGCAGTACTTC
>TRBV5-1|NA|TRBJ1-2|NA|15
CASSIRDSLNYGYTF
TGCGCCAGCAGCATCCGGGACTCTCTGAACTATGGCTACACCTTC
>TRBV7-3|few|TRBJ2-3|NA|15
CASSLGLINTDTQYF
TGTGCCAGCAGCTTAGGGCTGATCAACACAGATACGCAGTATTTT
>TRBV7-4|few|TRBJ2-2|TRBD1|17
CASSLSPGQLNTGELFF
TGTGCCAGCAGCTTAAGTCCGGGACAGCTGAACACCGGGGAGCTGTTTTTT
>TRBV20-1|NA|TRBJ2-2|NA|14
CSASPRVFTGELFF
TGCAGTGCTAGCCCCCGAGTATTCACCGGGGAGCTGTTTTTT
>TRBV5-6|NA|TRBJ2-2|TRBD2|15
CASSVGTSGRWELFF
TGTGCCAGCAGCGTCGGGACTAGCGGGAGGTGGGAGCTGTTTTTT
>TRBV5-1|NA|TRBJ2-1|NA|16
CASSSRPGFSYNEQFF
TGCGCCAGCAGCTCCCGGCCCGGATTCTCCTACAATGAGCAGTTCTTC
>TRBV12-3/TRBV12-4|few|TRBJ1-5|TRBD1|18
CASSPGGANERPKQPQHF
TGTGCCAGCAGTCCAGGGGGCGCGAATGAACGACCCAAGCAGCCCCAGCATTTT
>TRBV27|few|TRBJ1-5|TRBD1|13
CASSRDRDQPQHF
TGTGCCAGCAGTCGCGACAGGGATCAGCCCCAGCATTTT
>TRBV4-1|few|TRBJ2-1|TRBD2|20
CASSQVSSGRAMGYGNEQFF
TGCGCCAGCAGCCAAGTTAGTAGCGGGAGGGCAATGGGATATGGCAATGAGCAGTTCTTC
>TRBV5-1|few|TRBJ1-4|TRBD1|21
CASKSSAPSQGRGATNEKLFF
TGCGCCAGCAAGAGCTCCGCTCCTTCACAGGGGAGAGGCGCAACTAATGAAAAACTGTTTTTT
>TRBV12-3/TRBV12-4|few|TRBJ2-3|NA|14
CASKVAGVYGTQYF
TGTGCCAGCAAGGTCGCAGGGGTGTATGGTACGCAGTATTTT
>TRBV29-1|few|TRBJ1-1|TRBD1|11
CSVERGLRAFF
TGCAGCGTTGAAAGGGGGCTGAGGGCTTTCTTT
>TRBV12-3/TRBV12-4|once|TRBJ2-1|TRBD2|18
CAFCLGGFSGRALNEQFF
TGTGCCTTCTGTTTAGGGGGGTTTAGCGGGAGGGCTCTCAATGAGCAGTTCTTC
>TRBV9|few|TRBJ2-1|TRBD2|19
CASSVHHTSGRAVYNEQFF
TGTGCCAGCAGCGTTCACCATACTAGCGGGAGGGCCGTTTACAATGAGCAGTTCTTC
>TRBV29-1|few|TRBJ2-1|NA|18
CSVEDLPGTRGADNEQFF
TGCAGCGTTGAAGATCTGCCGGGGACGAGAGGGGCTGACAATGAGCAGTTCTTC
>TRBV12-3/TRBV12-4|NA|TRBJ2-5|TRBD1|13
CASSRQGVKTQYF
TGTGCCAGCAGCCGACAGGGTGTGAAGACCCAGTACTTC
>TRBV15|NA|TRBJ1-5|NA|18
CATSSPARGTPGNQPQHF
TGTGCCACCAGCAGCCCCGCGCGGGGGACCCCTGGCAATCAGCCCCAGCATTTT
>TRBV12-3/TRBV12-4|NA|TRBJ1-1|TRBD1|15
CASRRTGTENTEAFF
TGTGCCAGCAGGCGAACCGGGACAGAGAACACTGAAGCTTTCTTT
>TRBV7-9|few|TRBJ2-2|NA|17
CASSSKGGRDDTGELFF
TGTGCCAGCAGTTCAAAAGGGGGTCGGGACGACACCGGGGAGCTGTTTTTT
>TRBV4-1|few|TRBJ1-2|NA|15
CASSQTRGYSYGYTF
TGCGCCAGCAGCCAGACCCGGGGGTATAGCTATGGCTACACCTTC
>TRBV29-1|many|TRBJ1-2|TRBD1|11
CSVVTGGGYTF
TGCAGCGTGGTAACAGGGGGTGGCTACACCTTC
>TRBV27|many|TRBJ1-1|NA|12
CASSGTGFEAFF
TGTGCCAGCAGTGGCACAGGGTTTGAAGCTTTCTTT
>TRBV29-1|many|TRBJ2-1|NA|13
CSLRAQTYNEQFF
TGCAGCCTCCGGGCCCAGACCTACAATGAGCAGTTCTTC
>TRBV20-1|many|TRBJ2-3|NA|14
CSARKGGATDTQYF
TGCAGTGCTAGAAAGGGGGGGGCCACAGATACGCAGTATTTT
>TRBV29-1|few|TRBJ2-5|NA|12
CSVNREGETQYF
TGCAGCGTAAACAGGGAGGGAGAGACCCAGTACTTC
>TRBV3-1|many|TRBJ2-5|NA|16
CASSQVALPGVETQYF
TGTGCCAGCAGCCAAGTTGCGCTTCCGGGAGTAGAGACCCAGTACTTC
>TRBV15|few|TRBJ2-1|NA|17
CATSRDQGRPPYNEQFF
TGTGCCACCAGCAGAGATCAGGGCCGTCCCCCCTACAATGAGCAGTTCTTC
>TRBV5-8|few|TRBJ1-6|NA|13
CASSLLGGSPLHF
TGTGCCAGCAGCTTGTTGGGGGGTTCACCCCTCCACTTT